This is a list of T cell receptor beta chains from one sample in a study of blood T cell repertoires in COVID-19. Clones were sequenced by immunoSEQ multiplex PCR, and TCRdb holds only the in-frame ones, with some missing. Of some 250,000 clones in the sample, 85% to 90% were seen once. The sequencing input was peripheral blood. These receptors all stem from a man in his 60s with acute or convalescent COVID-19. The CDR3 runs from the conserved cysteine through the conserved F or W. Fields, in order: CDR3 DNA, CDR3 protein, J gene, D gene, clone size, V gene, CDR3 length. A D gene is named only where the DNA matches it firmly. Expanded clones are given a class, and other clones once, few, many or no size at all.

TGCGCCAGCAGCTCGGAGACAGGGAACGGCTACACCTTC,CASSSETGNGYTF,TRBJ1-2,TRBD1,once,TRBV5-1,13
TGTGCCAGCAGCTTGGGAGACAGGGCAAATCAGCCCCAGCATTTT,CASSLGDRANQPQHF,TRBJ1-5,TRBD1,.,TRBV5-8,15
TGTGCCAGCACGGGGGAGGGTAAAGAGACCCAGTACTTC,CASTGEGKETQYF,TRBJ2-5,TRBD2,once,TRBV28,13
TGCGCCAGCAGCTTGGGACAGGGCTCAGACACCATATATTTT,CASSLGQGSDTIYF,TRBJ1-3,TRBD1,once,TRBV5-1,14
TGTGCCAGCAGTCCTGGACAGGGAAGTGGCTACACCTTC,CASSPGQGSGYTF,TRBJ1-2,TRBD1,.,TRBV27,13
TGTGCCAGCAGCCCCGGTGGAGGACAGCCAAGATATAGCAATCAGCCCCAGCATTTT,CASSPGGGQPRYSNQPQHF,TRBJ1-5,.,few,TRBV7-8,19
TGTGCCAGCAGCCCCCGGGCCACGAGCGGAAATGAGCAGTTCTTC,CASSPRATSGNEQFF,TRBJ2-1,.,once,TRBV11-2,15
TGTGCCAGCAGCGCGGACAGGACCGGGGAGCTGTTTTTT,CASSADRTGELFF,TRBJ2-2,TRBD1,once,TRBV5-5,13
TGTGCCAGCGGGATCGGAAACACCATATATTTT,CASGIGNTIYF,TRBJ1-3,.,.,TRBV19,11
TGTGCCAGCAGCAAAGGACAGTTCGAGAAAACTAATGAAAAACTGTTTTTT,CASSKGQFEKTNEKLFF,TRBJ1-4,.,once,TRBV11-2,17
TGTGCCTGGGGGACCGGACAGACAACTAATGAAAAACTGTTTTTT,CAWGTGQTTNEKLFF,TRBJ1-4,.,few,TRBV30,15
TGCGCCAGCAGCCGCTTTGTAGGTAGCGGGAGGTACAATGAGCAGTTCTTC,CASSRFVGSGRYNEQFF,TRBJ2-1,TRBD2,.,TRBV4-3,17
TGCGCCAGCAGGCCAGGGGGATTAATTCAACAAGATACGCAGTATTTT,CASRPGGLIQQDTQYF,TRBJ2-3,TRBD1,.,TRBV5-1,16
TGTGCCAGCAGGCCCGGAGGCACTAATGAAAAACTGTTTTTT,CASRPGGTNEKLFF,TRBJ1-4,.,.,TRBV28,14
TGTGCCAGCAGCGTAGGAGGTCAGATAGATTCACCCCTCCACTTT,CASSVGGQIDSPLHF,TRBJ1-6,.,.,TRBV9,15
TGTGCCAGCAGTGAGACAACCTACGAGCAGTACTTC,CASSETTYEQYF,TRBJ2-7,.,few,TRBV6-1,12
TGTGCCAATAACAGGGGCAATCAGCCCCAGCATTTT,CANNRGNQPQHF,TRBJ1-5,.,.,TRBV28,12
TGTGCCAGCAGCAAAGGAGTCCGAGGGTCCTACGAGCAGTACTTC,CASSKGVRGSYEQYF,TRBJ2-7,.,.,TRBV21-1,15
TGTGCCAGCAGCCAAGATATCTCGAATCAGCCCCAGCATTTT,CASSQDISNQPQHF,TRBJ1-5,.,.,TRBV3-1/TRBV3-2,14
TGTGCCAGCAGTTATCGGGCTAGCTTTAACGAGCAGTACTTC,CASSYRASFNEQYF,TRBJ2-7,.,few,TRBV6-5,14
TGTGCCAGCAGCCAAAGCCACGAGCAGTACTTC,CASSQSHEQYF,TRBJ2-7,.,.,TRBV3-1/TRBV3-2,11
TGTGCCAGCTGCGGACTAGGGAACAATGAGCAGTTCTTC,CASCGLGNNEQFF,TRBJ2-1,TRBD2,.,TRBV12-3/TRBV12-4,13